This T cell receptor beta chain was recovered during a study of graft-versus-host responses after intestinal transplantation. With respect to this clone: Its cognate antigen is unknown.

Trimming stripped 4 bases from V and 2 bases from J, with 4 bases between. The germline CDR1 and CDR2 sequences are KGHSH and LQKENI. There are 12 residues in the CDR3. Produced via immunoSEQ multiplex PCR; TCRdb's table is partial and in-frame only. The sample carries roughly 90,000 clones, 88% recorded once. J is TRBJ2-3 and V is TRBV18, with D hard to call. Sequenced material: unstimulated CD4+ T cells sorted from spleen or lymph node cells, taken before transplant. This sequence was found in a human donor who was the organ donor for an intestinal transplant. The CDR3 DNA follows: TGTGCCAGCTCACAATACACAGATACGCAGTATTTT. Translated, it gives CASSQYTDTQYF. Full variable domain (rest looked up from reference TRBV18 and TRBJ2-3): NAGVMQNPRHLVRRRGQEARLRCSPMKGHSHVYWYRQLPEEGLKFMVYLQKENIIDESGMPKERFSAEFPKEGPSILRIQQVVRGDSAAYFCASSQYTDTQYFGPGTRLTVL.